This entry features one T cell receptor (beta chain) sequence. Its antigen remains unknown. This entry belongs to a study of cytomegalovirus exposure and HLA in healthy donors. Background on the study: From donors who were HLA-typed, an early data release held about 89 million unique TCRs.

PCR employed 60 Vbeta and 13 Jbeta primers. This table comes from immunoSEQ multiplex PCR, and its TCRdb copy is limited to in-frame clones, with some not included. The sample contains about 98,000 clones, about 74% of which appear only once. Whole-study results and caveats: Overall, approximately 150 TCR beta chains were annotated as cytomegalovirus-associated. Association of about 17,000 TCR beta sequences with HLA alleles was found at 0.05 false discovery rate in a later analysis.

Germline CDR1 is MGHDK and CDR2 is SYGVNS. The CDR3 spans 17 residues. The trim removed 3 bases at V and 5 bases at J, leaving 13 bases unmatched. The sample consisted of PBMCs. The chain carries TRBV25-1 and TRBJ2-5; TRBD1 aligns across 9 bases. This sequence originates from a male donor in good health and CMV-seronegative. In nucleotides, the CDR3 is TGTGCCAGCAGTGAGTTGTTTGGGGGACAGGGCCTTGAGACCCAGTACTTC. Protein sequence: CASSELFGGQGLETQYF.